One and the same sample provided the 14 T cell receptor beta chains below, sequenced in a study of T cells in Graves' hyperthyroidism and ophthalmopathy. TCR beta CDR3 sequences were amplified from RNA transcripts. The TCR CDR3 was amplified in a first-round RT-PCR using the HTBI primer set. TCRdb re-called the multiplex PCR reads with MiXCR, one entry per CDR3 protein. The data show roughly 550,000 distinct CDR3 sequences, 15% to 20% seen once. The specimen was blood. The receptors shown here come from a woman younger than 45 with Graves' ophthalmopathy.

This clonotype appeared a few times. The chain uses TRBV12-3 or TRBV12-4 and TRBJ2-4; D is uncertain. Trimming cost V 8 bases and J 0 bases, with 8 bases left between them. The CDR3 is made up of 13 amino acids. The CDR3 region is CASCELAKNIQYF. DNA of the CDR3: TGTGCCAGCTGCGAACTAGCCAAAAACATTCAGTACTTC.

This clonotype was detected many times. The J gene is TRBJ1-3, the V gene TRBV5-1; possibly TRBD1 for D (5 bases). Trimming pared 3 bases from V and 0 bases from J, leaving 10 bases between. CDR1 and CDR2 from the germline V gene are SGHRS and YFSETQ. The CDR3 totals 15 residues. In nucleotides, the CDR3 is TGCGCCAGCAGCTGGGGTGACAGCTCTGGAAACACCATATATTTT. This encodes CASSWGDSSGNTIYF.

There are a few counts of this clonotype. The CDR3: CASSMSARQTYEQYF. Here the CDR3 DNA reads TGTGCCAGTAGTATGTCGGCCAGGCAGACCTACGAGCAGTACTTC. J is TRBJ2-7 and V is TRBV19, with unresolved D. Germline CDR1 is LNHDA and CDR2 is SQIVND (reference sequence). This CDR3 has 15 amino acids. V lost 3 bases, J lost 2 bases, and 14 bases lay in between.

This clonotype was observed at least ten times. This chain links TRBV29-1 with TRBJ2-3; no clear D gene. V was trimmed by 0 bases and J by 0 bases, leaving 7 bases between them. The CDR3 totals 14 residues. Per the germline V gene, CDR1 is SQVTM and CDR2 is ANQGSEA. CDR3 amino acids: CSVEDGVSTDTQYF. DNA for the CDR3: TGCAGCGTTGAAGATGGTGTCAGCACAGATACGCAGTATTTT.

The chain has TRBV5-4 and TRBJ2-7; no clear D. Germline CDR1 SGHNT, CDR2 YYREEE (reference sequence). The CDR3 is 16 amino acids. V shed 0 bases and J shed 1 base, with 14 bases lying between them. CDR3 protein: CASSLGGYIGSYEQYF. In DNA, the CDR3 is TGTGCCAGCAGCTTGGGTGGGTACATAGGGTCCTACGAGCAGTACTTC.

This clonotype came up many times. The rearrangement uses TRBV20-1 and TRBJ2-1, with 7 positions matching TRBD1. After removal of 6 bases from V and 9 bases from J, the junction contained 14 bases not matched to a gene. Germline lookup yields CDR1 DFQATT and CDR2 SNEGSKA (reference sequence). The CDR3 extends over 14 amino acids. The CDR3 reads CSAQIDRAGSEQFF. The DNA of the CDR3 is TGCAGTGCCCAGATTGACAGGGCGGGTAGTGAGCAGTTCTTC.

The V call is TRBV7-2, the J call TRBJ2-3; 7 bases align to TRBD2. The germline gives CDR1 SGHTA, CDR2 FQGNSA. J was trimmed by 0 bases and V by 8 bases; bases with no gene match: 8. This CDR3 is built from 15 residues. The CDR3 nucleotides read TGTGCCAGCGGGAGGGCCCCGTCTAGCACAGATACGCAGTATTTT. Translating gives CASGRAPSSTDTQYF.

The chain couples TRBV3-1 to TRBJ2-3; TRBD2 is a possible D gene (5 bases). There are 17 residues in the CDR3. The germline V and J ends were trimmed by 1 base and 4 bases, with 18 bases remaining between them. Germline V gives CDR1 LGHDT, CDR2 YNNKEL (reference sequence). The CDR3 coding sequence is TGTGCCAGCAGCCAAGGGCAGCGACCTAAGGAGGCAGATACGCAGTATTTT. Translating gives CASSQGQRPKEADTQYF.

Many counts were recorded for this clonotype. The chain has TRBV6-5 and TRBJ2-1, with D maybe TRBD1 (6 bases). This CDR3 has 13 residues. V was shortened by 2 bases and J by 10 bases, with 12 bases between the two germline ends. Germline CDR1 MNHEY, CDR2 SVGAGI. The CDR3 region is CASSYGQGREQFF. The DNA of the CDR3 is TGTGCCAGCAGTTACGGGCAGGGGCGCGAGCAGTTCTTC.

There are many counts of this clonotype. The chain joins TRBV20-1 to TRBJ2-7, with 9 bases aligning to TRBD2. The trim removed 6 bases at V and 3 bases at J, leaving 9 bases unmatched. The CDR3 is 14 residues long. Germline lookup yields CDR1 DFQATT and CDR2 SNEGSKA (reference sequence). CDR3 in DNA: TGCAGTGCAAACAATAGAGCGGGAGGCTACGAGCAGTACTTC. It specifies CSANNRAGGYEQYF.

This clonotype was recorded at least ten times. The chain couples TRBV11-2 to TRBJ1-2; D perhaps matches TRBD1 (5 bases). The CDR3 is 14 residues long. Germline CDR1 is SGHAT and CDR2 is FQNNGV. Between the trimmed V and J ends, which lost 6 bases and 8 bases, there was a span of 19 bases. The CDR3 sequence: CASRIPGRWGGYTF. CDR3 bases: TGTGCCAGCAGGATTCCGGGACGCTGGGGGGGCTACACCTTC.

This clonotype appeared many times. This rearrangement joins TRBV2 to TRBJ2-5; the D is unclear. The CDR3 covers 13 residues. The V and J ends lost 7 bases and 0 bases respectively, with 9 bases between them. From germline, CDR1 is SNHLY and CDR2 FYNNEI. The CDR3 here is CASNLLYQETQYF. The DNA for the CDR3 is TGTGCCAGCAACCTACTTTACCAAGAGACCCAGTACTTC. Based on the CDR3 plus reference TRBV2 and TRBJ2-5, the full variable domain is EPEVTQTPSHQVTQMGQEVILRCVPISNHLYFYWYRQILGQKVEFLVSFYNNEISEKSEIFDDQFSVERPDGSNFTLKIRSTKLEDSAMYFCASNLLYQETQYFGPGTRLLVL.

In its sample, this clonotype was seen many times. This chain's CDR3 is CASRQGASGNTIYF. The CDR3 DNA reads TGTGCCAGCAGACAGGGGGCCTCTGGAAACACCATATATTTT. The rearrangement joins TRBV3-1 to TRBJ1-3; 9 bases are a match to TRBD1. Germline values: CDR1 LGHDT, CDR2 YNNKEL (reference sequence). J gave up 0 bases and V 6 bases, and 0 bases lay outside the gene matches. The CDR3 sequence is 14 residues long.

The chain carries TRBV6-1 and TRBJ2-1; 8 bases match TRBD1. Germline lookup yields CDR1 MNHNS and CDR2 SASEGT. J gave up 7 bases and V 6 bases, and 11 bases lay outside the gene matches. This CDR3 has 15 amino acids. In nucleotides, the CDR3 is TGTGCCAGCAGATATACCGGGACAGGTGGGAATGAGCAGTTCTTC. It specifies CASRYTGTGGNEQFF.